The rows below give T cell receptor beta chains drawn from one sample of a study of cytomegalovirus exposure and HLA in healthy donors. Clones were read by immunoSEQ multiplex PCR, and TCRdb kept only the in-frame ones, dropping some. The table records under 250,000 clones, 83% of them present only once. Sequenced: PBMCs. These receptors originate from a young woman in good health and CMV-seronegative. The CDR3 runs from the conserved cysteine through the conserved F or W. D genes are given only for firm matches. The size of a clone is reported for some rows only, either as once, few or many, or as a class for expanded clones.

v_gene: TRBV2; abundance: .; j_gene: TRBJ2-1; d_gene: .; CDR3aa: CASSEISRLGNEQFF; CDR3nt: TGTGCCAGCAGTGAAATATCCCGTTTGGGGAATGAGCAGTTCTTC
v_gene: TRBV6-1; abundance: once; j_gene: TRBJ1-5; d_gene: TRBD1; CDR3aa: CASSDATGTGNQPQHF; CDR3nt: TGTGCCAGCAGTGATGCGACAGGGACGGGCAATCAGCCCCAGCATTTT
v_gene: TRBV18; abundance: few; j_gene: TRBJ1-2; d_gene: .; CDR3aa: CASSPPAHPDGYTF; CDR3nt: TGTGCCAGCTCACCACCGGCTCACCCCGATGGCTACACCTTC
v_gene: TRBV4-1; abundance: .; j_gene: TRBJ2-5; d_gene: .; CDR3aa: CASSQDQGHPGETQYF; CDR3nt: TGCGCCAGCAGCCAAGATCAAGGCCACCCGGGGGAGACCCAGTACTTC
v_gene: TRBV4-1; abundance: .; j_gene: TRBJ1-2; d_gene: .; CDR3aa: CASSQEVQVFYGYTF; CDR3nt: TGCGCCAGCAGCCAAGAAGTGCAGGTATTCTATGGCTACACCTTC
v_gene: TRBV15; abundance: .; j_gene: TRBJ2-4; d_gene: .; CDR3aa: CATSRAISFPNIQYF; CDR3nt: TGTGCCACCAGCAGAGCGATTAGCTTCCCCAACATTCAGTACTTC
v_gene: TRBV4-1; abundance: .; j_gene: TRBJ1-1; d_gene: .; CDR3aa: CASSQDGGTEAFF; CDR3nt: TGCGCCAGCAGCCAAGACGGGGGGACTGAAGCTTTCTTT
v_gene: TRBV19; abundance: once; j_gene: TRBJ2-3; d_gene: .; CDR3aa: CASSRETMSTDTQYF; CDR3nt: TGTGCCAGTAGTAGGGAGACGATGAGCACAGATACGCAGTATTTT
v_gene: TRBV27; abundance: .; j_gene: TRBJ1-6; d_gene: TRBD1; CDR3aa: CASSLRTGDLNSPLHF; CDR3nt: TGTGCCAGCAGTCTCCGGACAGGCGACCTTAATTCACCCCTCCACTTT
v_gene: TRBV18; abundance: .; j_gene: TRBJ1-1; d_gene: .; CDR3aa: CASSLEIQAFTEAFF; CDR3nt: TGTGCCAGCTCACTCGAGATTCAGGCGTTCACTGAAGCTTTCTTT
v_gene: TRBV7-3; abundance: .; j_gene: TRBJ1-6; d_gene: .; CDR3aa: CASSLLGNPYNSPLHF; CDR3nt: TGTGCCAGCAGCTTATTAGGGAATCCCTATAATTCACCCCTCCACTTT
v_gene: TRBV6-6; abundance: .; j_gene: TRBJ1-5; d_gene: TRBD1; CDR3aa: CASSPYETGAPQHF; CDR3nt: TGTGCCAGCAGTCCGTATGAGACAGGGGCACCCCAGCATTTT
v_gene: TRBV7-9; abundance: .; j_gene: TRBJ2-7; d_gene: .; CDR3aa: CASSLAAAYEQYF; CDR3nt: TGTGCCAGCAGCTTAGCGGCAGCCTACGAGCAGTACTTC
v_gene: TRBV6-5; abundance: .; j_gene: TRBJ2-7; d_gene: .; CDR3aa: CASSYSTMGSYEQYF; CDR3nt: TGTGCCAGCAGTTACTCTACCATGGGCTCCTACGAGCAGTACTTC
v_gene: TRBV9; abundance: .; j_gene: TRBJ2-1; d_gene: TRBD1; CDR3aa: CASSGGQGRNNEQFF; CDR3nt: TGTGCCAGCAGCGGCGGACAGGGGCGGAACAATGAGCAGTTCTTC
v_gene: TRBV27; abundance: .; j_gene: TRBJ2-7; d_gene: .; CDR3aa: CASSLKAHYEQYF; CDR3nt: TGTGCCAGCAGTTTAAAAGCCCACTACGAGCAGTACTTC
v_gene: TRBV27; abundance: .; j_gene: TRBJ1-5; d_gene: .; CDR3aa: CASSSIGQLKGQPQHF; CDR3nt: TGTGCCAGCAGTAGCATTGGACAGTTAAAGGGGCAGCCCCAGCATTTT
v_gene: TRBV7-8; abundance: .; j_gene: TRBJ2-2; d_gene: .; CDR3aa: CASSLWERSTGELFF; CDR3nt: TGTGCCAGCAGCCTTTGGGAGAGGTCCACCGGGGAGCTGTTTTTT
v_gene: TRBV6-5; abundance: .; j_gene: TRBJ2-7; d_gene: .; CDR3aa: CASSYSVGYEQYF; CDR3nt: TGTGCCAGCAGTTACTCGGTCGGATACGAGCAGTACTTC
v_gene: TRBV25-1; abundance: .; j_gene: TRBJ1-2; d_gene: TRBD1; CDR3aa: CASSHTPTGTLAGYTF; CDR3nt: TGTGCCAGCAGTCACACCCCGACAGGGACTTTAGCTGGCTACACCTTC
v_gene: TRBV5-1; abundance: .; j_gene: TRBJ1-2; d_gene: .; CDR3aa: CASSPGLPPDGYTF; CDR3nt: TGCGCCAGCAGCCCTGGACTCCCCCCAGATGGCTACACCTTC
v_gene: TRBV19; abundance: .; j_gene: TRBJ1-2; d_gene: .; CDR3aa: CASNPRETNYGYTF; CDR3nt: TGTGCCAGTAACCCCAGGGAGACTAACTATGGCTACACCTTC
v_gene: TRBV27; abundance: .; j_gene: TRBJ2-6; d_gene: .; CDR3aa: CASSKMGSGANVLTF; CDR3nt: TGTGCCAGCAGTAAGATGGGCTCTGGGGCCAACGTCCTGACTTTC
v_gene: TRBV9; abundance: .; j_gene: TRBJ1-2; d_gene: .; CDR3aa: CASSVGLLYTF; CDR3nt: TGTGCCAGCAGCGTCGGACTCCTCTACACCTTC
v_gene: TRBV7-2; abundance: .; j_gene: TRBJ1-1; d_gene: .; CDR3aa: CASSLGGTSREAFF; CDR3nt: TGTGCCAGCAGCTTAGGAGGGACATCCCGTGAAGCTTTCTTT
v_gene: TRBV4-2; abundance: .; j_gene: TRBJ1-2; d_gene: .; CDR3aa: CASSQDGREGHGYTF; CDR3nt: TGTGCCAGCAGCCAAGATGGAAGGGAAGGCCATGGCTACACCTTC
v_gene: TRBV4-1; abundance: .; j_gene: TRBJ2-7; d_gene: TRBD1; CDR3aa: CASSQAGQGVYEQYF; CDR3nt: TGCGCCAGCAGCCAAGCCGGACAGGGGGTCTACGAGCAGTACTTC
v_gene: TRBV5-1; abundance: .; j_gene: TRBJ1-1; d_gene: TRBD1; CDR3aa: CASSFGTVNTEAFF; CDR3nt: TGCGCCAGCAGCTTCGGGACAGTAAACACTGAAGCTTTCTTT
v_gene: TRBV5-1; abundance: .; j_gene: TRBJ2-7; d_gene: .; CDR3aa: CASSLGGQDLYEQYF; CDR3nt: TGCGCCAGCAGTTTGGGGGGGCAGGATCTTTACGAGCAGTACTTC
v_gene: TRBV6-1; abundance: .; j_gene: TRBJ1-1; d_gene: TRBD1; CDR3aa: CASSADRVSMEAFF; CDR3nt: TGTGCCAGCAGTGCGGACAGGGTGAGCATGGAAGCTTTCTTT
v_gene: TRBV28; abundance: .; j_gene: TRBJ2-3; d_gene: TRBD2; CDR3aa: CASRASGTADTQYF; CDR3nt: TGTGCCAGCAGGGCTAGCGGGACTGCAGATACGCAGTATTTT
v_gene: TRBV28; abundance: .; j_gene: TRBJ2-1; d_gene: TRBD1; CDR3aa: CASRGQGIGNEQFF; CDR3nt: TGTGCCAGCAGAGGACAGGGGATAGGGAATGAGCAGTTCTTC
v_gene: TRBV6-1; abundance: .; j_gene: TRBJ2-1; d_gene: TRBD1; CDR3aa: CASIHGTGDYNEQFF; CDR3nt: TGTGCCAGCATCCACGGGACAGGAGATTACAATGAGCAGTTCTTC
v_gene: TRBV11-2; abundance: once; j_gene: TRBJ2-7; d_gene: .; CDR3aa: CASSPPTASYEQYF; CDR3nt: TGTGCCAGCAGCCCACCGACAGCGTCCTACGAGCAGTACTTC
v_gene: TRBV27; abundance: .; j_gene: TRBJ2-2; d_gene: .; CDR3aa: CASSPGASGTGELFF; CDR3nt: TGTGCCAGCAGTCCAGGGGCTTCGGGCACCGGGGAGCTGTTTTTT
v_gene: TRBV28; abundance: .; j_gene: TRBJ1-2; d_gene: .; CDR3aa: CASIRGGGVDYGYTF; CDR3nt: TGTGCCAGCATCCGAGGCGGGGGAGTCGACTATGGCTACACCTTC
v_gene: TRBV28; abundance: .; j_gene: TRBJ2-7; d_gene: .; CDR3aa: CASSCTGCRVAYEQYF; CDR3nt: TGTGCCAGCAGTTGCACAGGGTGTCGCGTAGCCTACGAGCAGTACTTC
v_gene: TRBV5-1; abundance: .; j_gene: TRBJ2-1; d_gene: TRBD1; CDR3aa: CASRSRDREGNEQFF; CDR3nt: TGCGCCAGCAGATCCCGGGACAGGGAAGGAAATGAGCAGTTCTTC
v_gene: TRBV28; abundance: .; j_gene: TRBJ1-3; d_gene: .; CDR3aa: CASSLLFGSGNTIYF; CDR3nt: TGTGCCAGCAGTTTGTTGTTTGGGAGTGGAAACACCATATATTTT
v_gene: TRBV4-1; abundance: .; j_gene: TRBJ2-7; d_gene: TRBD1; CDR3aa: CASSQDPGQGYEQYF; CDR3nt: TGCGCCAGCAGCCAAGATCCGGGACAGGGGTACGAGCAGTACTTC
v_gene: TRBV9; abundance: .; j_gene: TRBJ1-1; d_gene: TRBD1; CDR3aa: CASRGTGARRAFF; CDR3nt: TGTGCCAGCAGGGGTACAGGGGCCAGGAGGGCTTTCTTT
v_gene: TRBV7-3; abundance: .; j_gene: TRBJ2-5; d_gene: TRBD2; CDR3aa: CASSLGTSGETQYF; CDR3nt: TGTGCCAGCAGCTTAGGGACTAGCGGGGAGACCCAGTACTTC
v_gene: TRBV18; abundance: .; j_gene: TRBJ1-2; d_gene: .; CDR3aa: CASSPQTETNYGYTF; CDR3nt: TGTGCCAGCTCGCCCCAGACAGAAACTAACTATGGCTACACCTTC
v_gene: TRBV11-2; abundance: once; j_gene: TRBJ2-1; d_gene: TRBD2; CDR3aa: CASSPGLAVYNEQFF; CDR3nt: TGTGCCAGCAGCCCGGGACTAGCGGTCTACAATGAGCAGTTCTTC
v_gene: TRBV6-4; abundance: .; j_gene: TRBJ1-2; d_gene: .; CDR3aa: CASSDRYGYTF; CDR3nt: TGTGCCAGCAGTGACCGTTACGGCTACACCTTC